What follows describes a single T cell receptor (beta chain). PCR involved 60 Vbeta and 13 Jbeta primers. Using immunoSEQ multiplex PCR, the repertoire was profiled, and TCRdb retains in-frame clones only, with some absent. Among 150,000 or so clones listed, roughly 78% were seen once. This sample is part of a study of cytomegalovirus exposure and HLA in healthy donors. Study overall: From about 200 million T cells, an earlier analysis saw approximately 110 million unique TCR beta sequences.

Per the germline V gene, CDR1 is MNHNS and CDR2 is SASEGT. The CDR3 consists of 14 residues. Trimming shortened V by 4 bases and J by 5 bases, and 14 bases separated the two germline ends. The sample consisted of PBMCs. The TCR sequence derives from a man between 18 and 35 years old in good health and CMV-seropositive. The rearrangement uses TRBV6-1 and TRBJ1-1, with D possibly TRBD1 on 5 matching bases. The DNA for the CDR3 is TGTGCCAGCAGTGCGGGGGGGGGTGGGACTGAAGCTTTCTTT. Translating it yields CASSAGGGGTEAFF.